The 6 T cell receptor beta chains presented below share a single source sample, sequenced in a study of blood T cell repertoires in COVID-19. Some clones are missing from TCRdb's copy, which holds only in-frame ones; the method was immunoSEQ multiplex PCR. The data show more than 200,000 clones, 88% seen once. The sample consisted of peripheral blood. These receptors were taken from a man between 65 and 80 years old with acute or convalescent COVID-19.

The chain is built from TRBV7-8 and TRBJ1-2; 7 bases line up with TRBD1. The CDR3 length is 13 residues. Germline V gives CDR1 SGHVS, CDR2 FQNEAQ. V was clipped by 5 bases and J by 7 bases; unmatched bases: 7. CDR3 residues: CASSPDRVAGYTF. For the CDR3, the DNA is TGTGCCAGCAGCCCTGACAGGGTGGCTGGCTACACCTTC. The whole variable domain, remainder taken from reference TRBV7-8 and TRBJ1-2, is GAGVSQSPRYKVAKRGQDVALRCDPISGHVSLFWYQQALGQGPEFLTYFQNEAQLDKSGLPSDRFFAERPEGSVSTLKIQRTQQEDSAVYLCASSPDRVAGYTFGSGTRLTVV.

This clone was observed a single time. V and J are TRBV30 and TRBJ1-3; maybe TRBD1 (5 bases). The V end lost 3 bases, the J end lost 2 bases, and 8 bases lay between the germline ends. Germline V gene lookup returns CDR1 GTSNPN and CDR2 SVGIG (reference sequence). The CDR3 totals 13 residues. This CDR3 is CAWRKTAGNTIYF. CDR3 DNA sequence: TGTGCCTGGAGGAAGACAGCTGGAAACACCATATATTTT.

This chain connects TRBV29-1 to TRBJ2-1; perhaps TRBD2 as D (5 bases). Germline V lookup: CDR1 SQVTM, CDR2 ANQGSEA. With 1 base removed from V and 1 base from J, the gap between germline ends came to 14 bases. The CDR3 contains 16 residues. The CDR3 reads CSVEGGLRASYNEQFF. CDR3 DNA: TGCAGCGTTGAAGGCGGCCTGCGGGCGTCCTACAATGAGCAGTTCTTC.

J is TRBJ1-2 and V is TRBV3-1 (or the pseudogene TRBV3-2); possible D gene TRBD1, 5 bases. The CDR3 is made up of 15 amino acids. Per germline, CDR1 LGHDT and CDR2 YNNKEL (reference sequence). The V end lost 2 bases, the J end lost 7 bases, and 17 bases lay between the germline ends. As DNA, the CDR3 is TGTGCCAGCAGCCAAAGGCCCGACAGCCCAGCTGGCTACACCTTC. This sequence encodes CASSQRPDSPAGYTF.

The CDR3 nucleotides read TGTGCCAGCAGTTACTCGACAAAGGCGGGAGGAGGGATCTACGAGCAGTACTTC. Its protein is CASSYSTKAGGGIYEQYF. The rearrangement links TRBV6-2 or TRBV6-3 to TRBJ2-7, with 8 bases matching TRBD2. The CDR3 extends over 18 amino acids. V trimming: 0 bases; J trimming: 3 bases; junction bases outside the gene matches: 13. The germline V gene encodes CDR1 MNHEY and CDR2 SVGEGT.

This clone was recorded a few times. V usage is TRBV9 and J usage is TRBJ2-1; 9 bases are a match to TRBD2. Trimming took 3 bases from V and 6 from J; bases not matched to a gene: 10. Germline CDR1 reads SGDLS; CDR2 reads YYNGEE. CDR3 length equals 16 residues. DNA for the CDR3: TGTGCCAGCAGCGCCGGGGCGGGAGGGCATTCCAATGAGCAGTTCTTC. It specifies CASSAGAGGHSNEQFF.